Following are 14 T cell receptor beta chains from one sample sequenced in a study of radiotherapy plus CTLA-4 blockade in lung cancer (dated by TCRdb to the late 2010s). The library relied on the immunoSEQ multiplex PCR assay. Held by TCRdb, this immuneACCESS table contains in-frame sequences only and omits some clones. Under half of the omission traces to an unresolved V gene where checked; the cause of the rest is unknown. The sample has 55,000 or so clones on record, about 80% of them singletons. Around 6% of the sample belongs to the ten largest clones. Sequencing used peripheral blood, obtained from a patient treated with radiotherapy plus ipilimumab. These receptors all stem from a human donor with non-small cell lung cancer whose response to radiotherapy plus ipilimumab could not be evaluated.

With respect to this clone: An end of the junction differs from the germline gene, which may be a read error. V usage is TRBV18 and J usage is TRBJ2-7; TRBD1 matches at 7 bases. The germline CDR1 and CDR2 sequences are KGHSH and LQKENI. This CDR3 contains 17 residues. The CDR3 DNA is TGTGCCAGCTCACCCTTACCCCGGGACAGCTACTCCTACGAGCGGTACTTC. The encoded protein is CASSPLPRDSYSYERYF.

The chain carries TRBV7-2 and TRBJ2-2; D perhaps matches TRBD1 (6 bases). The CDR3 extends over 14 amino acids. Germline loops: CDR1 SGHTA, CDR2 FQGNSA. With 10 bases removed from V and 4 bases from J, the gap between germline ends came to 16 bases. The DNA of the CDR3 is TGTGCCACCGGACGAACAGGGATCACCGGGGAGCTGTTTTTT. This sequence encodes CATGRTGITGELFF.

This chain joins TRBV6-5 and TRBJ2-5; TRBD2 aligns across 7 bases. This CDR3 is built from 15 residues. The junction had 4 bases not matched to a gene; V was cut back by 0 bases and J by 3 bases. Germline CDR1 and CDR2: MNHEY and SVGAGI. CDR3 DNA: TGTGCCAGCAGTTACTCGGGCCGGGGGGAAGAGACCCAGTACTTC. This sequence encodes CASSYSGRGEETQYF.

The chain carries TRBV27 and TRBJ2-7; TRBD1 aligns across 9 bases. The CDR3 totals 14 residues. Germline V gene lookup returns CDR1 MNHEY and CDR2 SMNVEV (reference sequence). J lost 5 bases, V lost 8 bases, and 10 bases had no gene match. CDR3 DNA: TGTGCCAGCCGTCCCGGGACAGGGAACCACGAGCAGTACTTC. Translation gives CASRPGTGNHEQYF.

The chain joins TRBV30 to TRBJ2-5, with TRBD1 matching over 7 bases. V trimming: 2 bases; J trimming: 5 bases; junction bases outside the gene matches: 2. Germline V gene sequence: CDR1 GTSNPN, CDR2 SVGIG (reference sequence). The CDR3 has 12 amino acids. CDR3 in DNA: TGTGCCTGGAGTCGGGACAGTGAGACCCAGTACTTC. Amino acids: CAWSRDSETQYF.

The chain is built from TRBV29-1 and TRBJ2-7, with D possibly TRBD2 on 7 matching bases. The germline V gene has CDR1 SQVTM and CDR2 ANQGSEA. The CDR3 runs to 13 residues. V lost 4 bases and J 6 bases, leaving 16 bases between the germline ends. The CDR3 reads CSVGRGGFREQYF. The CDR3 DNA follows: TGCAGCGTTGGAAGGGGGGGGTTTCGCGAGCAGTACTTC.

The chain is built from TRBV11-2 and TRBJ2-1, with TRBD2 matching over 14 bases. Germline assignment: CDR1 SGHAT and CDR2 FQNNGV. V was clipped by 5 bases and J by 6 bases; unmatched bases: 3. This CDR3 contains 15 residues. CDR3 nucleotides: TGTGCCAGCAGCCGGACTAGCGGGGGGTTCAATGAGCAGTTCTTC. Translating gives CASSRTSGGFNEQFF. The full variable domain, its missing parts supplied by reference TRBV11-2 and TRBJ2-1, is EAGVAQSPRYKIIEKRQSVAFWCNPISGHATLYWYQQILGQGPKLLIQFQNNGVVDDSQLPKDRFSAERLKGVDSTLKIQPAKLEDSAVYLCASSRTSGGFNEQFFGPGTRLTVL.

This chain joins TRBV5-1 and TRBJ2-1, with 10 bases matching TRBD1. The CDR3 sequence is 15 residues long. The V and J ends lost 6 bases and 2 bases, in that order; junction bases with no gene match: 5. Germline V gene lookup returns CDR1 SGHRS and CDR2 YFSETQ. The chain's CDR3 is CASNLGTGAYNEQFF. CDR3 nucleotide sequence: TGCGCCAGCAACCTGGGGACAGGGGCCTACAATGAGCAGTTCTTC.

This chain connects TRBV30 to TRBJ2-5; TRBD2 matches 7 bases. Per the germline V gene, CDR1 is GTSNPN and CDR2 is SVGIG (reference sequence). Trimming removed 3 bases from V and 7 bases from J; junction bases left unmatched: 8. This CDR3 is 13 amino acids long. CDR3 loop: CAWRGPGGPTQYF. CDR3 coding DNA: TGTGCCTGGAGGGGACCGGGAGGTCCGACCCAGTACTTC.

The CDR3 DNA follows: TGTGCCAGCAGCCCCGGGACTAGCCATGAAGAGACCCAGTACTTC. Residues: CASSPGTSHEETQYF. This chain uses TRBV4-2 with TRBJ2-5; 9 nucleotides match TRBD2. Per germline, CDR1 LGHNA and CDR2 YNFKEQ. After removal of 4 bases from V and 3 bases from J, the junction contained 6 bases not matched to a gene. The CDR3 extends over 15 amino acids.

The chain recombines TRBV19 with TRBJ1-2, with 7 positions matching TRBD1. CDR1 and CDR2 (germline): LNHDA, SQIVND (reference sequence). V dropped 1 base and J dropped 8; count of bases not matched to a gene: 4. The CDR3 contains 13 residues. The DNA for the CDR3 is TGTGCCAGTAGTATAGTGGAACAGGGGGGCTACACCTTC. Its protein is CASSIVEQGGYTF.

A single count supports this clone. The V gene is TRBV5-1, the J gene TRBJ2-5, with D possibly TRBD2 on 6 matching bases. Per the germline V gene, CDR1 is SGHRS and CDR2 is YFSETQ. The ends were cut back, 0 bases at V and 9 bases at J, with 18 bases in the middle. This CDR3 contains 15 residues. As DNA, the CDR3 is TGCGCCAGCAGCTTGGGGGATGGAGGGCGTTCGGCCCAGTACTTC. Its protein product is CASSLGDGGRSAQYF.

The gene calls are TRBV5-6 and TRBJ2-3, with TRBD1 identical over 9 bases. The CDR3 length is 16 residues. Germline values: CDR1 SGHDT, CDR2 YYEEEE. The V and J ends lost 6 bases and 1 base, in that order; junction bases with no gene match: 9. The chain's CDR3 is CASTALGQGGTDTQYF. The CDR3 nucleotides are TGTGCCAGCACCGCTTTGGGACAGGGAGGCACAGATACGCAGTATTTT. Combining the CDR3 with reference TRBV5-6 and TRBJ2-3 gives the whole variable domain DAGVTQSPTHLIKTRGQQVTLRCSPKSGHDTVSWYQQALGQGPQFIFQYYEEEERQRGNFPDRFSGHQFPNYSSELNVNALLLGDSALYLCASTALGQGGTDTQYFGPGTRLTVL.

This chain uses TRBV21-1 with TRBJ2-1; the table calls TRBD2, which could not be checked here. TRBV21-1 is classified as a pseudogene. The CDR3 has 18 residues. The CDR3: CASSKVLTSASSYNEQFF. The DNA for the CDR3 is TGTGCCAGCAGCAAAGTCCTGACTAGCGCGAGCTCCTACAATGAGCAGTTCTTC.